One TCR beta chain is described in this entry. Its antigen is currently unknown. V was pared by 2 bases and J by 5 bases, with 9 bases between. The CDR3 runs to 13 residues. From germline, CDR1 is MDHEN and CDR2 SYDVKM. Using immunoSEQ multiplex PCR, the repertoire was profiled, and TCRdb retains in-frame clones only, with some absent. The sample contains roughly 140,000 clones, 78% of which appear only once. This specimen comes from a study of PD-1 blockade in classical Hodgkin lymphoma. The wider study: A 3 mg/kg intravenous dose of nivolumab was received by patients every 2 weeks.

Autologous stem cell transplantation was followed by relapse in every patient, and brentuximab vedotin exposure varied. The patients, who had relapsed/refractory classical Hodgkin lymphoma, achieved best responses of complete response, partial response or progressive disease. Study outcomes and limitations: Newly diagnosed patients were said to have less baseline TCR diversity than healthy donors did. Patients with a complete response exhibited baseline diversity comparable to newly diagnosed patients.

The material was peripheral blood mononuclear cells (PBMCs), obtained before the second cycle of nivolumab. The V call is TRBV28, the J call TRBJ1-2; D is possibly TRBD1 (6 bases). This TCR was sampled from a human donor with classical Hodgkin lymphoma. The CDR3 DNA follows: TGTGCCAGCAGTTTAATCAGGGGTTATGGCTACACCTTC. Translated, it gives CASSLIRGYGYTF.